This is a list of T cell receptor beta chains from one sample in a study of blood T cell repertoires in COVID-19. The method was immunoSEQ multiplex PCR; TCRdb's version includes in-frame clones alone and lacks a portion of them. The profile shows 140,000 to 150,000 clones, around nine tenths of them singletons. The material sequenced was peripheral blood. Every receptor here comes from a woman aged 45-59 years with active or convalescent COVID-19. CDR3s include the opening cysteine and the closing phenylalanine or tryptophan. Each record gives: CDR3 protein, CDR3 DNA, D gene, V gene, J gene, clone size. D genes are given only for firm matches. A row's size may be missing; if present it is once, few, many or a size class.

CDR3: CASSVTGPDTEAFF
DNA: TGCGCCAGCAGCGTGACAGGGCCGGACACTGAAGCTTTCTTT
D: TRBD1
V: TRBV5-1
J: TRBJ1-1
size: -

CDR3: CASSQVGQEADTQYF
DNA: TGTGCCAGCAGCCAAGTCGGGCAGGAGGCAGATACGCAGTATTTT
D: -
V: TRBV4-2
J: TRBJ2-3
size: -

CDR3: CSARPQTEAFF
DNA: TGCAGTGCTAGACCTCAGACTGAAGCTTTCTTT
D: -
V: TRBV20-1
J: TRBJ1-1
size: few

CDR3: CASSLVGYGYTF
DNA: TGTGCCAGCAGCTTAGTCGGGTATGGCTACACCTTC
D: -
V: TRBV7-9
J: TRBJ1-2
size: -

CDR3: CASSLVASGGASGELFF
DNA: TGTGCCAGCAGCTTAGTAGCCAGCGGGGGGGCCTCCGGGGAGCTGTTTTTT
D: TRBD2
V: TRBV7-2
J: TRBJ2-2
size: -

CDR3: CASRGETEAFF
DNA: TGTGCCAGCAGGGGAGAGACTGAAGCTTTCTTT
D: -
V: TRBV6-4
J: TRBJ1-1
size: few

CDR3: CASSPGQGSNQPQHF
DNA: TGTGCCAGCTCACCGGGACAGGGTAGCAATCAGCCCCAGCATTTT
D: TRBD1
V: TRBV18
J: TRBJ1-5
size: -

CDR3: CASNTWGTSGTDTQYF
DNA: TGTGCCAGCAACACGTGGGGGACTAGCGGCACAGATACGCAGTATTTT
D: TRBD2
V: TRBV2
J: TRBJ2-3
size: once

CDR3: CASSESGTSSDTQYF
DNA: TGTGCCAGCAGTGAGTCCGGGACTTCATCAGATACGCAGTATTTT
D: -
V: TRBV7-2
J: TRBJ2-3
size: -

CDR3: CASSPGTSSTNEQFF
DNA: TGTGCCAGCAGCCCAGGGACTAGTTCAACCAATGAGCAGTTCTTC
D: TRBD2
V: TRBV9
J: TRBJ2-1
size: -

CDR3: CASSPIQSDSGNTIYF
DNA: TGTGCCAGCTCACCCATACAGTCAGACTCTGGAAACACCATATATTTT
D: -
V: TRBV18
J: TRBJ1-3
size: -

CDR3: CASSEGAQYF
DNA: TGTGCCAGCAGTGAAGGAGCCCAGTACTTC
D: -
V: TRBV2
J: TRBJ2-5
size: -

CDR3: CASSYSRGTAEQYF
DNA: TGTGCCAGCAGTTACTCGCGCGGGACAGCCGAGCAGTACTTC
D: -
V: TRBV6-5
J: TRBJ2-7
size: -

CDR3: CASSFRGQGLGSGANVLTF
DNA: TGTGCCAGCAGTTTCCGGGGACAGGGCTTAGGCTCTGGGGCCAACGTCCTGACTTTC
D: TRBD1
V: TRBV27
J: TRBJ2-6
size: -

CDR3: CASSFLAGNTEAFF
DNA: TGTGCCAGCAGCTTTTTAGCGGGGAACACTGAAGCTTTCTTT
D: -
V: TRBV2
J: TRBJ1-1
size: once

CDR3: CASTSSGVEQYF
DNA: TGTGCCAGCACCTCTTCGGGGGTCGAGCAGTACTTC
D: -
V: TRBV12-3/TRBV12-4
J: TRBJ2-7
size: -

CDR3: CASSLDSGGETQYF
DNA: TGCGCCAGCAGCTTGGATAGCGGAGGAGAGACCCAGTACTTC
D: -
V: TRBV5-1
J: TRBJ2-5
size: -

CDR3: CASKVGTGVYEQYF
DNA: TGTGCCAGCAAGGTCGGGACAGGGGTTTACGAGCAGTACTTC
D: TRBD1
V: TRBV2
J: TRBJ2-7
size: -

CDR3: CASNQGALRQYF
DNA: TGTGCCAGCAACCAGGGGGCATTGAGGCAGTACTTC
D: TRBD1
V: TRBV12-3/TRBV12-4
J: TRBJ2-7
size: -

CDR3: CASSLKGDGVYEQYF
DNA: TGCGCCAGCAGCTTAAAGGGGGATGGGGTCTACGAGCAGTACTTC
D: -
V: TRBV5-1
J: TRBJ2-7
size: -

CDR3: CASSIRQGYGYTF
DNA: TGCGCCAGCAGCATCAGGCAGGGGTATGGCTACACCTTC
D: -
V: TRBV5-1
J: TRBJ1-2
size: -

CDR3: CASSLRWQEELFF
DNA: TGTGCCAGCAGCTTACGCTGGCAAGAGGAGCTGTTTTTT
D: -
V: TRBV5-8
J: TRBJ2-2
size: -

CDR3: CATSRDSTRRDSTDTQYF
DNA: TGTGCCACCAGCAGAGATTCCACCCGACGGGATAGCACAGATACGCAGTATTTT
D: -
V: TRBV15
J: TRBJ2-3
size: -

CDR3: CASSEGGTGGERHGYTF
DNA: TGTGCCAGCAGTGAAGGGGGGACAGGGGGCGAGAGACATGGCTACACCTTC
D: TRBD1
V: TRBV25-1
J: TRBJ1-2
size: -

CDR3: CASSPRTGDNNQPQHF
DNA: TGTGCCAGTAGTCCGCGGACAGGGGACAACAATCAGCCCCAGCATTTT
D: TRBD1
V: TRBV19
J: TRBJ1-5
size: -

CDR3: CASSALGFPGQRPNTGELFF
DNA: TGTGCCAGCAGCGCCCTGGGCTTCCCGGGACAGCGCCCGAACACCGGGGAGCTGTTTTTT
D: TRBD1
V: TRBV7-3
J: TRBJ2-2
size: -

CDR3: CASRGAASYEQYF
DNA: TGTGCCAGCAGAGGGGCCGCCTCCTACGAGCAGTACTTC
D: -
V: TRBV25-1
J: TRBJ2-7
size: -